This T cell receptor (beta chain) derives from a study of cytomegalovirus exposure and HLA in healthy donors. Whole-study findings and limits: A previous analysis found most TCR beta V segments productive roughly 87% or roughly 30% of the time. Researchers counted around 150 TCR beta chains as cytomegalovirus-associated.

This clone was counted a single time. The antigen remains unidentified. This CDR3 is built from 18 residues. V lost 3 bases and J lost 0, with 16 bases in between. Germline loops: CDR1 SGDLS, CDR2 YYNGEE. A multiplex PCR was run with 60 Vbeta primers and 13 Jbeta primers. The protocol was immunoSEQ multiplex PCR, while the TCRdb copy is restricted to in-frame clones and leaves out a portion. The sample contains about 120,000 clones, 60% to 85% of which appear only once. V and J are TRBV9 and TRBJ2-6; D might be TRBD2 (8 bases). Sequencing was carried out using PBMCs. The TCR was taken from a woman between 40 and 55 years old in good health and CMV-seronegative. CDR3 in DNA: TGTGCCAGCAGCGCGGGGGGGGGACAGTCCTCTGGGGCCAACGTCCTGACTTTC. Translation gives CASSAGGGQSSGANVLTF.